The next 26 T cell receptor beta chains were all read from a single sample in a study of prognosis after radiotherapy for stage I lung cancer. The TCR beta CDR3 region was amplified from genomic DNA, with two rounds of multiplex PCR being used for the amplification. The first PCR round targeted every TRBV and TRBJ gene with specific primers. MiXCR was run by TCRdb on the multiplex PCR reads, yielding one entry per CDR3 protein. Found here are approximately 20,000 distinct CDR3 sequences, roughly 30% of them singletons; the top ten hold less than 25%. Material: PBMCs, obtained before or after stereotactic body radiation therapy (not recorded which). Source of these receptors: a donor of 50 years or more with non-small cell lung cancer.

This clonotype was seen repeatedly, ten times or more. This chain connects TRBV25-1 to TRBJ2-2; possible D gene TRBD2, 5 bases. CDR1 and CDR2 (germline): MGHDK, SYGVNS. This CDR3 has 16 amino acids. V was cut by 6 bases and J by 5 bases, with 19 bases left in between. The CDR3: CASSPGGGLVTGELFF. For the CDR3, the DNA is TGTGCCAGCAGCCCCGGTGGCGGACTCGTGACCGGGGAGCTGTTTTTT.

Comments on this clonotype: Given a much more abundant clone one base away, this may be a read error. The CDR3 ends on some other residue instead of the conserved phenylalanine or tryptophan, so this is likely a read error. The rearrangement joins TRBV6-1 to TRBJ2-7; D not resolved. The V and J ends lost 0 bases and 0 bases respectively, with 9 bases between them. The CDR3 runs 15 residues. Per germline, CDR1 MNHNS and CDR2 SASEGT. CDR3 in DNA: TGTGCCAGCAGTGAAGCGATGGGTAACTCCTACGAGCAGTACCTC. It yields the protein CASSEAMGNSYEQYL.

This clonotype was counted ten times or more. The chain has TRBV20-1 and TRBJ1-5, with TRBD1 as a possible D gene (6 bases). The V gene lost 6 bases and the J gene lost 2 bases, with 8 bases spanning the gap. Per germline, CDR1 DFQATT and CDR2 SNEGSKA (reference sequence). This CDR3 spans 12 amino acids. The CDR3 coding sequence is TGCAGTGCAGGGGGACGCAATCAGCCCCAGCATTTT. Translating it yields CSAGGRNQPQHF.

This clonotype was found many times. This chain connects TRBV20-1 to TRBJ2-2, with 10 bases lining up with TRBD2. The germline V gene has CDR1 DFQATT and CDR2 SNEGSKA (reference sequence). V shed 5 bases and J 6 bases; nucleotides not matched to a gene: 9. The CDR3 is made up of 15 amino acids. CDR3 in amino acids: CSAYPPSGSPGELFF. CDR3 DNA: TGCAGTGCTTATCCTCCTAGCGGGAGTCCCGGGGAGCTGTTTTTT.

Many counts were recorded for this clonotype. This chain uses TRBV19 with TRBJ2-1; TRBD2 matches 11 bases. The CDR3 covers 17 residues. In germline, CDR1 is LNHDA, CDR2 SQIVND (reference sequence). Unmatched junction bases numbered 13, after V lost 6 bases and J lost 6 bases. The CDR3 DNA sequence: TGTGCCAGTAGCGATAATCCAACTAGCGGGAGAGTCAATGAGCAGTTCTTC. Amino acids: CASSDNPTSGRVNEQFF.

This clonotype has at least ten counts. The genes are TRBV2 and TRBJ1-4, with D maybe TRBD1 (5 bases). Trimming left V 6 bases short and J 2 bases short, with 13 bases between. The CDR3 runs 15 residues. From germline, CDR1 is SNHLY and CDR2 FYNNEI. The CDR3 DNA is TGTGCCAGCAGGACCGACAGTTCCACTAATGAAAAACTGTTTTTT. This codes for CASRTDSSTNEKLFF.

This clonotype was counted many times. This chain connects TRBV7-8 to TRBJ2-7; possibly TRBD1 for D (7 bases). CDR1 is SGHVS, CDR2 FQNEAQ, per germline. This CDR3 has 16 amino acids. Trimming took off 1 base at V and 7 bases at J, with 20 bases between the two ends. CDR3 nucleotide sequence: TGTGCCAGCAGCTTAGGGAGGGGGCCGGGGGCAAGGGAGCAGTACTTC. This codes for CASSLGRGPGAREQYF.

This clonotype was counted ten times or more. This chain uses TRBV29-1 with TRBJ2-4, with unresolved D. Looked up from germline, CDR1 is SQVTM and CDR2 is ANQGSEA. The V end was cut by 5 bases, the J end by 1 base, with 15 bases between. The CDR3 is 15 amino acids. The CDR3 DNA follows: TGCAGCGTTTTGGGTCAAACGAGGGCCAAAAACATTCAGTACTTC. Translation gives CSVLGQTRAKNIQYF.

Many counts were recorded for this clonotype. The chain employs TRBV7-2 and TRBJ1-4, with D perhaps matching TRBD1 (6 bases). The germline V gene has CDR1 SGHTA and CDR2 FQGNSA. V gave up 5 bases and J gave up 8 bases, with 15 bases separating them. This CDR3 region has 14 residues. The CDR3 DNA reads TGTGCCAGCAGCCCACCGGGACATCAAGAAAAACTGTTTTTT. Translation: CASSPPGHQEKLFF. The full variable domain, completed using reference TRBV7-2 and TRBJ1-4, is GAGVSQSPSNKVTEKGKDVELRCDPISGHTALYWYRQSLGQGLEFLIYFQGNSAPDKSGLPSDRFSAERTGGSVSTLTIQRTQQEDSAVYLCASSPPGHQEKLFFGSGTQLSVL.

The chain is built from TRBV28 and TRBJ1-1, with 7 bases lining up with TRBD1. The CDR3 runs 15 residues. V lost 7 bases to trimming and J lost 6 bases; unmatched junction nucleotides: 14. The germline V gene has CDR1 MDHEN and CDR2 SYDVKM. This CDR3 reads CASTLMEGAPPEAFF. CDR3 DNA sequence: TGTGCCAGCACCTTAATGGAGGGGGCTCCCCCTGAAGCTTTCTTT.

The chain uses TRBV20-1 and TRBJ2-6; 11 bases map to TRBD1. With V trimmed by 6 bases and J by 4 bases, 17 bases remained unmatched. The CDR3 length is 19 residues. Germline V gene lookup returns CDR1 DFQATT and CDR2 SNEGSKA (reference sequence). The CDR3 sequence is CSAILGQGARSYGANVLTF. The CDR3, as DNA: TGCAGTGCCATTCTCGGACAGGGGGCACGTAGCTACGGGGCCAACGTCCTGACTTTC.

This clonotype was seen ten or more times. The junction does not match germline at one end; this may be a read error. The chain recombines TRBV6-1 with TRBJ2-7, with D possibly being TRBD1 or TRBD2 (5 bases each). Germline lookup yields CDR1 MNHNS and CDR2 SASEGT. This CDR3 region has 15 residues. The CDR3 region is CVSSDNTGAPYEQYF. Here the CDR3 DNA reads TGTGTCAGCAGTGACAACACCGGGGCCCCCTACGAGCAGTACTTC.

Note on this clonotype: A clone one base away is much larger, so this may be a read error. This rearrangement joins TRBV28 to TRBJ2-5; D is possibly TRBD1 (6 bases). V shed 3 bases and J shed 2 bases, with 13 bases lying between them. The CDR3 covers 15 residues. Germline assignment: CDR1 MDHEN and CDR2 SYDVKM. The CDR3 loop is CASSLEFDRQETQYF. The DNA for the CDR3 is TGTGCCAGCAGTTTGGAATTCGACAGGCAAGAGACCCAGTACTTC.

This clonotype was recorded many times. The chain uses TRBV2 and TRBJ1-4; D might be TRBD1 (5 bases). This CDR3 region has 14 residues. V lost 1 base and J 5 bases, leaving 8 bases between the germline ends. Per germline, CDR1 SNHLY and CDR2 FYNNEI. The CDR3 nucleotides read TGTGCCAGCAGTGAAGGGGGGAGAAATGAAAAACTGTTTTTT. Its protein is CASSEGGRNEKLFF.

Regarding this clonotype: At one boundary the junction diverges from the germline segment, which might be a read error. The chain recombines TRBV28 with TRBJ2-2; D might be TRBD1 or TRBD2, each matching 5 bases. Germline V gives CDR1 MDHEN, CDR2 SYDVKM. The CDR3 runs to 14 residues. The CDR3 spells CVSSFWGPTGDLFF. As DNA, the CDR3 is TGTGTCAGCAGTTTTTGGGGACCCACCGGGGATCTGTTTTTT.

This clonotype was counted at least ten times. CDR3 in DNA: TGTGCCAGCAGCCTAGCGGGAGGAGAGACCCAGTACTTC. It translates to CASSLAGGETQYF. The rearrangement uses TRBV2 and TRBJ2-5; TRBD2 aligns across 11 bases. The CDR3 covers 13 residues. Germline lookup yields CDR1 SNHLY and CDR2 FYNNEI. V was clipped by 6 bases and J by 4 bases; unmatched bases: 1.

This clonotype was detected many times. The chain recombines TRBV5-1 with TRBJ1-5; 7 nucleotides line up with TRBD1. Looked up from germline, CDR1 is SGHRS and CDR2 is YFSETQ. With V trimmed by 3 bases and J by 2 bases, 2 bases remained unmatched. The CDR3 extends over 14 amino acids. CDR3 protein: CASSSGQGNQPQHF. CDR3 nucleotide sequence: TGCGCCAGCAGCTCAGGACAGGGCAATCAGCCCCAGCATTTT.

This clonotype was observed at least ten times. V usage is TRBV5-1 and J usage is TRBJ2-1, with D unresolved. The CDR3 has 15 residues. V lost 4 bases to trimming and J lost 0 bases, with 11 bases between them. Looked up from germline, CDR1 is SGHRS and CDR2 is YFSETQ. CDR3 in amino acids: CASSQQRSSYNEQFF. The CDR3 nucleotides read TGCGCCAGCAGCCAGCAACGGAGCTCCTACAATGAGCAGTTCTTC. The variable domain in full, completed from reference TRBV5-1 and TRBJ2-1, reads KAGVTQTPRYLIKTRGQQVTLSCSPISGHRSVSWYQQTPGQGLQFLFEYFSETQRNKGNFPGRFSGRQFSNSRSEMNVSTLELGDSALYLCASSQQRSSYNEQFFGPGTRLTVL.

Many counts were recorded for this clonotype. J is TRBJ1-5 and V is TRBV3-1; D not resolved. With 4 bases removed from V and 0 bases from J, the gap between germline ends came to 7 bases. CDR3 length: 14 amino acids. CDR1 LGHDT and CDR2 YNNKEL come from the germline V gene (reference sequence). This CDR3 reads CASSLETSNQPQHF. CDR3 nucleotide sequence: TGTGCCAGCAGCCTGGAGACTAGCAATCAGCCCCAGCATTTT.

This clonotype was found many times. The CDR3 nucleotides are TGCAGCGGCCGAGTATACCCCGGGGAGCTGTTTTTT. This gives the protein CSGRVYPGELFF. The chain is built from TRBV29-1 and TRBJ2-2; D is undetermined. This CDR3 spans 12 amino acids. The V end lost 7 bases, the J end lost 6 bases, and 12 bases lay between the germline ends. Germline V gives CDR1 SQVTM, CDR2 ANQGSEA.

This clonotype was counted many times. The CDR3 loop reads CSARAMTSGSYEQYF. The CDR3 DNA sequence: TGCAGTGCTAGAGCTATGACTAGCGGGAGCTACGAGCAGTACTTC. The chain combines TRBV20-1 with TRBJ2-7, with 12 bases fitting TRBD2. Germline CDR1 reads DFQATT; CDR2 reads SNEGSKA (reference sequence). CDR3 length: 15 amino acids. Trimming removed 1 base from V and 3 bases from J; junction bases left unmatched: 4.

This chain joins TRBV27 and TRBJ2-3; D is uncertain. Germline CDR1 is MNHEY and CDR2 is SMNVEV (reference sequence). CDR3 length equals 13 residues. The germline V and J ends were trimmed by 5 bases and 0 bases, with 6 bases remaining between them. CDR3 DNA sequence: TGTGCCAGCAGTGCCCCAAGCACAGATACGCAGTATTTT. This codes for CASSAPSTDTQYF.

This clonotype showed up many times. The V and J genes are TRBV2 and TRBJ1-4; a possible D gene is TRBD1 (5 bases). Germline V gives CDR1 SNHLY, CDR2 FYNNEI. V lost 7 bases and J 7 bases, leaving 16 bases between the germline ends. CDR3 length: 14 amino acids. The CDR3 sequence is CASTTGTRVEKLFF. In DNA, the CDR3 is TGTGCCAGCACCACCGGGACGCGGGTTGAAAAACTGTTTTTT.

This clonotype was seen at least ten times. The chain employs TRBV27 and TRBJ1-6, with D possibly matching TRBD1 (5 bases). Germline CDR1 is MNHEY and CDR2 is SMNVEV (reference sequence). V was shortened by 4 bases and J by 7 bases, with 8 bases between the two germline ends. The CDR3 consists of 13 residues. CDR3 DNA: TGTGCCAGCAGTTCGACAGAAAATTCACCCCTCCACTTT. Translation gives CASSSTENSPLHF.

The CDR3 spells CASSRDSPGGYNEQFF. The CDR3 nucleotides are TGCGCCAGCAGCCGAGACAGTCCTGGAGGGTACAATGAGCAGTTCTTC. The V and J genes are TRBV4-3 and TRBJ2-1, with D perhaps matching TRBD2 (6 bases). The CDR3 is 16 residues long. V lost 4 bases, J lost 4 bases, and 17 bases lay in between. Per germline, CDR1 LGHNA and CDR2 YSLEER.

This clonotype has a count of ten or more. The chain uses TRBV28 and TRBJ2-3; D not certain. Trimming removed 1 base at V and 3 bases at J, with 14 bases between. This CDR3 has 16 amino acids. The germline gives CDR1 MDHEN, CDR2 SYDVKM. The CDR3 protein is CASSLSWGKQTDTQYF. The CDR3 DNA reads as TGTGCCAGCAGTTTATCTTGGGGAAAACAGACAGATACGCAGTATTTT.